This T cell receptor (beta chain) came from a study of T cell responses to AZD1222 COVID-19 vaccine. Study-level findings and limits: White British donors predominated, females outnumbered males, and clonal diversity was possibly underestimated. Dominant at 160-218 and 743-854, vaccine-associated CD4 TCRs also spanned spike. Two AZD1222 administrations were followed by greater Spike-specific TCR breadth and depth.

In the case of this clone: Its target is not known.

TCRdb's copy holds only in-frame clones and misses some; the assay was immunoSEQ multiplex PCR. Found here are fewer than 120,000 clones, 85% to 90% of them singletons; the top ten hold around 15%. Specimen: peripheral blood, collected 28 days after the second AZD1222 dose. The receptor was isolated from an adult who received the AZD1222 COVID-19 vaccine.

CDR3 region: CASKSAGLYGYTF. DNA for the CDR3: TGTGCCAGTAAATCGGCAGGACTTTATGGCTACACCTTC. This chain uses TRBV19 with TRBJ1-2; no clear D. V lost 7 bases and J 5 bases, leaving 14 bases between the germline ends. The CDR3 totals 13 residues. Germline CDR1 is LNHDA and CDR2 is SQIVND (reference sequence). Combining the CDR3 with reference TRBV19 and TRBJ1-2 gives the whole variable domain DGGITQSPKYLFRKEGQNVTLSCEQNLNHDAMYWYRQDPGQGLRLIYYSQIVNDFQKGDIAEGYSVSREKKESFPLTVTSAQKNPTAFYLCASKSAGLYGYTFGSGTRLTVV.